The source of this TCR beta chain is a study of blood T cell repertoires in COVID-19. About the research overall: Some COVID-19 samples were acute and others convalescent; all came from the United States, Italy and Spain.

Those who participated ranged in age from roughly 18 to 100 years and resided in 20 to 30 US areas. Symptom resolution, clearance, or two negative PCRs marked the recovered donors of Cohort 3. Libraries were prepared by immunoSEQ multiplex PCR; TCRdb keeps only in-frame clonotypes and omits some of them. This sample has roughly 360,000 clones; about 87% occur once, and the top ten carry roughly 1.4%. The J segment lost 8 bases and the V segment lost 7 bases, leaving 13 bases of the junction unmatched. The CDR3 consists of 14 residues. Germline loops: CDR1 MNHNY, CDR2 SVGAGI (reference sequence). The clonotype was recovered from a man younger than 45 who had recovered from COVID-19. The rearrangement links TRBV6-6 to TRBJ1-2; TRBD1 matches 7 bases. The sequenced sample consisted of PBMCs or T cells enriched from blood (not recorded which). Here the CDR3 DNA reads TGTGCCAGCAAAGTAAATGGACAGGCTGCCGGCTACACCTTC. Protein: CASKVNGQAAGYTF.